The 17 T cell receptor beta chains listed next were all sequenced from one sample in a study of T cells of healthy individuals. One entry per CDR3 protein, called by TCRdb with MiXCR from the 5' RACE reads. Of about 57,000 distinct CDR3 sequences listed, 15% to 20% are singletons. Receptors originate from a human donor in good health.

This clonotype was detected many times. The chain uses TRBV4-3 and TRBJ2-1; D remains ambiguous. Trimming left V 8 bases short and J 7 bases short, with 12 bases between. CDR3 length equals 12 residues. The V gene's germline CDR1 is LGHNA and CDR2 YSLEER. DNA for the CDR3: TGCGCCAGCGGGCTAGGTCATAATGAGCAGTTCTTC. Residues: CASGLGHNEQFF.

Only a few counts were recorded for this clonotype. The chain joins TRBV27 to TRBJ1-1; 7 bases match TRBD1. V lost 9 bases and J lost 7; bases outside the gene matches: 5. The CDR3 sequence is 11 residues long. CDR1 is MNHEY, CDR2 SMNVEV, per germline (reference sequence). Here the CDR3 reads CASLQGFEAFF. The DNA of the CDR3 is TGTGCCAGTTTACAGGGGTTTGAAGCTTTCTTT.

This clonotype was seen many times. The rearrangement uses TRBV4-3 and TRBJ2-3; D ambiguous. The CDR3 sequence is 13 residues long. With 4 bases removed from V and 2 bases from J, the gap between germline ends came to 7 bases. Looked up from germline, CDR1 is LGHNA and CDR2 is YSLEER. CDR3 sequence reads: CASSLKPTDTQYF. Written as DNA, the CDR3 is TGCGCCAGCAGCCTCAAGCCCACAGATACGCAGTATTTT.

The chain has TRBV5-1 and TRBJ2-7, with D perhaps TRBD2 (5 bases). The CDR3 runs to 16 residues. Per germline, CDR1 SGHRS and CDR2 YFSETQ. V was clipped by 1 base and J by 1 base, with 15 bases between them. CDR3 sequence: CASSLMAEDPSYEQYF. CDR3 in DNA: TGCGCCAGCAGCTTGATGGCGGAGGACCCATCCTACGAGCAGTACTTC.

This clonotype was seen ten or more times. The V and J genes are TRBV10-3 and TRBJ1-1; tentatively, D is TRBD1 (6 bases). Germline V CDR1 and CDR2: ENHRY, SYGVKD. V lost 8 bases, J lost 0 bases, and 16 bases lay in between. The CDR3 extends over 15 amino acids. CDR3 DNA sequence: TGTGCCATCTCCGGGTCAGGGGCTTTGAACACTGAAGCTTTCTTT. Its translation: CAISGSGALNTEAFF.

Here the CDR3 DNA reads TGCGCCAGCAGCCAAGTACTAGGGGGAGTCTACGAGCAGTACTTC. Translation gives CASSQVLGGVYEQYF. The J gene is TRBJ2-7, the V gene TRBV4-3; TRBD1 is a possible D gene (6 bases). The germline gives CDR1 LGHNA, CDR2 YSLEER. The germline V and J ends were trimmed by 1 base and 3 bases, with 13 bases remaining between them. The CDR3 is 15 residues long.

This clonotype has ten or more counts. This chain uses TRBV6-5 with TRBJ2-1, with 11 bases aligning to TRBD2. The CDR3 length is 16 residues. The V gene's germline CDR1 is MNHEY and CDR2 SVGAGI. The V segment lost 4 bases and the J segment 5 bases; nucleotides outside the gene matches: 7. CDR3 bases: TGTGCCAGCAGTTTAAGACTAGCGGGACAGAACAATGAGCAGTTCTTC. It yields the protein CASSLRLAGQNNEQFF.

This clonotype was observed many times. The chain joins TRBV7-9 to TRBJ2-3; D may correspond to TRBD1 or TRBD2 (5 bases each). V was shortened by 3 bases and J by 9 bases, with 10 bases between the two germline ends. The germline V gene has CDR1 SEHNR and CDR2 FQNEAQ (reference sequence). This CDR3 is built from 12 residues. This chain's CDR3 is CASSFTRQTQYF. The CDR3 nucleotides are TGTGCCAGCAGCTTTACTAGACAGACGCAGTATTTT.

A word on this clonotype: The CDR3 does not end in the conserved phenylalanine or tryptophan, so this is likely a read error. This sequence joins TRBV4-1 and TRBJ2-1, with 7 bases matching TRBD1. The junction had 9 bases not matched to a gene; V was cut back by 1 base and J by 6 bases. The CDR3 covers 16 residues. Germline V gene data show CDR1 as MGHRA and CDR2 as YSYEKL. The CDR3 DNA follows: TGCGCCAGCAGCCAAGGGCTGGGACAGAGGCCCAATGAGCAGTTCTCC. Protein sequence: CASSQGLGQRPNEQFS.

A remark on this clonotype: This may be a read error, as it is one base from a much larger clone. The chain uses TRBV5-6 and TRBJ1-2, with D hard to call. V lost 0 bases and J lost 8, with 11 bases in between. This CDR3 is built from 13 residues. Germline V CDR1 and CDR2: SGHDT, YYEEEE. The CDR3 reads CASSLGGGKGYTF. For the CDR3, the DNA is TGTGCCAGCAGCTTGGGCGGAGGGAAGGGCTACACCTTC.

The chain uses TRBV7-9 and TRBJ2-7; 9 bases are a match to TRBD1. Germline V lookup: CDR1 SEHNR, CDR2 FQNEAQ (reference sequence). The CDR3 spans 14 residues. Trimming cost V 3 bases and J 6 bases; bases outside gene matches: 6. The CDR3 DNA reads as TGTGCCAGCAGCTTGACAGGGGGTTCACTCGAGCAGTACTTC. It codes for CASSLTGGSLEQYF. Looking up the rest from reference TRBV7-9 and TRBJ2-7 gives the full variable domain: DTGVSQNPRHKITKRGQNVTFRCDPISEHNRLYWYRQTLGQGPEFLTYFQNEAQLEKSRLLSDRFSAERPKGSFSTLEIQRTEQGDSAMYLCASSLTGGSLEQYFGPGTRLTVT.

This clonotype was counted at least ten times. This CDR3 reads CASSGTELREQYF. The CDR3, as DNA: TGTGCCAGTTCCGGGACGGAGCTACGGGAGCAGTACTTC. The gene calls are TRBV18 and TRBJ2-7; possibly TRBD1 or TRBD2 for D (5 bases each). This CDR3 comprises 13 residues. CDR1 and CDR2 from the germline V gene are KGHSH and LQKENI. The ends were cut back, 9 bases at V and 7 bases at J, with 19 bases in the middle.

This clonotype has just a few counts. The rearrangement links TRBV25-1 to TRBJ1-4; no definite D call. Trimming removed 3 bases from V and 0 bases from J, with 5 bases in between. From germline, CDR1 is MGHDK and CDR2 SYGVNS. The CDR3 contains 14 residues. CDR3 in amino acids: CASSDTATNEKLFF. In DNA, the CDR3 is TGTGCCAGCAGTGACACTGCAACTAATGAAAAACTGTTTTTT. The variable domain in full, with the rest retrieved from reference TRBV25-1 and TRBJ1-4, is EADIYQTPRYLVIGTGKKITLECSQTMGHDKMYWYQQDPGMELHLIHYSYGVNSTEKGDLSSESTVSRIRTEHFPLTLESARPSHTSQYLCASSDTATNEKLFFGSGTQLSVL.

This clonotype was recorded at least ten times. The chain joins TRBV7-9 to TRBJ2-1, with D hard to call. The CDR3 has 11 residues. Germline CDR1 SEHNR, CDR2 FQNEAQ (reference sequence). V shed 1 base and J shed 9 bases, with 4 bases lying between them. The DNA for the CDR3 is TGTGCCAGCAGCTTAGAGGGTGAGCAGTTCTTC. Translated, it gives CASSLEGEQFF.

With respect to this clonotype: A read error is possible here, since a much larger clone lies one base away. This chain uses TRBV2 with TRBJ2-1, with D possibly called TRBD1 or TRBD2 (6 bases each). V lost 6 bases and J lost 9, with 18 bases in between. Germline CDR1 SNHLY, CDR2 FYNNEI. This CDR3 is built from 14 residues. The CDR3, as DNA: TGTGCCAGCAGCGCTCTCGGGGGCGCGGGTGAGCAGTTCTTC. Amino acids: CASSALGGAGEQFF.

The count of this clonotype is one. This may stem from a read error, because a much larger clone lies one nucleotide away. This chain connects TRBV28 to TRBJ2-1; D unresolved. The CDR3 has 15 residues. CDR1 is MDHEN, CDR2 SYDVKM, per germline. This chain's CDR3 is CASSPPPGMGNEQIF. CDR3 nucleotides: TGTGCCAGCAGTCCCCCGCCGGGTATGGGCAATGAGCAGATCTTC.

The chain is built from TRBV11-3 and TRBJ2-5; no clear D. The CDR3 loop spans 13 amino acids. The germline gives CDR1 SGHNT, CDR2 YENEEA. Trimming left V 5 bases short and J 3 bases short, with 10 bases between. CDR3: CASSRTVKETQYF. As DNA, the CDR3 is TGTGCCAGCAGCCGCACAGTTAAAGAGACCCAGTACTTC. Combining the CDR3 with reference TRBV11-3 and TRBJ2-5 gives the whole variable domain EAGVVQSPRYKIIEKKQPVAFWCNPISGHNTLYWYLQNLGQGPELLIRYENEEAVDDSQLPKDRFSAERLKGVDSTLKIQPAELGDSAVYLCASSRTVKETQYFGPGTRLLVL.